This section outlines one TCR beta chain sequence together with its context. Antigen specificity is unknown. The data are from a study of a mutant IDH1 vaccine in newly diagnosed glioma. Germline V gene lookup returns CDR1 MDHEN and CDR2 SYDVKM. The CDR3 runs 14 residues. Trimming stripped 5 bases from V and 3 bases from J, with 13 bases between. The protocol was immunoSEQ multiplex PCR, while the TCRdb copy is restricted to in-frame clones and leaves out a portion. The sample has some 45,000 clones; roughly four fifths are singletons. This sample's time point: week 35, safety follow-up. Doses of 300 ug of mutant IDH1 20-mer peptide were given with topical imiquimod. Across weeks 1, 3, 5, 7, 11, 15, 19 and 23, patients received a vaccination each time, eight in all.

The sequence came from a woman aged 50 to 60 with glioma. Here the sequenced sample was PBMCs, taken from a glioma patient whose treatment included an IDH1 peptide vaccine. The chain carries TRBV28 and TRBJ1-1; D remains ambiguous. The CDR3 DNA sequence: TGTGCCAGCAGTGGTGCACCAGGTTACACTGAAGCTTTCTTT. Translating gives CASSGAPGYTEAFF.